This TCR beta chain originates from a study of cytomegalovirus exposure and HLA in healthy donors. With regard to this clone: Its target is not known.

Study conclusions and caveats: According to a later analysis, TCR clusters from the first cohort tended to co-occur in the 120 or so validation repertoires. There were 150 to 200 TCR beta chains listed as cytomegalovirus-associated. Confirmation was obtained in vitro that a few CMV-associated chains are specific for CMV antigens. Cytomegalovirus status, reportedly, was diagnosed with high specificity and sensitivity by the classifier.

V lost 4 bases to trimming and J lost 5 bases, with 9 bases between them. In germline, CDR1 is MGHRA, CDR2 YSYEKL. The CDR3 sequence is 13 residues long. This table comes from immunoSEQ multiplex PCR, and its TCRdb copy is limited to in-frame clones, with some not included. This table has hundreds of thousands of clones, approximately 87% appearing once. The TCR originated in a young woman in good health and CMV-seronegative. The sample consisted of PBMCs. The chain employs TRBV4-1 and TRBJ2-1, with a tentative D call TRBD1 (6 bases). The chain's CDR3 is CASSRGPNNEQFF. The CDR3 DNA is TGCGCCAGCAGCCGGGGGCCCAACAATGAGCAGTTCTTC.